A single sample is the source of the 25 T cell receptor beta chains below, sequenced in a study of regulatory T cells in long-lasting Graves disease. Specified time point: persistent/refractory GD, antithyroid drugs over 5 years with positive TRAb. PBMCs provided the RNA from which the TCR library was made. The TCR beta library used iRepertoire HTBI primers with Arm-PCR amplification of CDR3. In TCRdb, the multiplex PCR reads were re-called with MiXCR into one record per CDR3 protein. This table has roughly 360,000 distinct CDR3 sequences, about 23% appearing once. The starting material was peripheral blood mononuclear cells (PBMCs), obtained when the disease was refractory, from a patient treated with antithyroid drugs. All receptors come from a woman aged 35 to 49 with Graves disease.

This clonotype showed up many times. The chain joins TRBV24-1 to TRBJ1-2; D ambiguous. The V end lost 4 bases, the J end lost 2 bases, and 4 bases lay between the germline ends. Looked up from germline, CDR1 is KGHDR and CDR2 is SFDVKD. This CDR3 spans 12 amino acids. The DNA of the CDR3 is TGTGCCACCAGTGAAGGGAACTATGGCTACACCTTC. It encodes CATSEGNYGYTF.

The sample holds a few counts of this clonotype. This chain links TRBV4-1 with TRBJ2-7; the D gene is possibly TRBD2 (6 bases). CDR1 and CDR2 from the germline V gene are MGHRA and YSYEKL. With 2 bases removed from V and 2 bases from J, the gap between germline ends came to 13 bases. The CDR3 runs to 15 residues. In DNA, the CDR3 is TGCGCCAGCAGCCAACAAGGGACTTCAACCTACGAGCAGTACTTC. Its translation is CASSQQGTSTYEQYF.

This clonotype was counted between two and nine times. This chain uses TRBV12-3 or TRBV12-4 with TRBJ2-2; D might be TRBD2 (6 bases). This CDR3 has 14 residues. Trimming removed 6 bases at V and 8 bases at J, with 16 bases between. The DNA for the CDR3 is TGTGCCAGCAGGGCCGCAGGTGGAGGGGGGGAGCTGTTTTTT. This encodes CASRAAGGGGELFF.

The chain recombines TRBV25-1 with TRBJ2-1, with D possibly TRBD2 on 6 matching bases. The CDR3 has 14 amino acids. Per the germline V gene, CDR1 is MGHDK and CDR2 is SYGVNS. Trimming shortened V by 4 bases and J by 3 bases, and 10 bases separated the two germline ends. CDR3 sequence (DNA): TGTGCCAGCAGTGGGGGGGTCCACTACAATGAGCAGTTCTTC. This gives the protein CASSGGVHYNEQFF.

The chain uses TRBV27 and TRBJ1-6, with 10 bases that match TRBD1. With V trimmed by 6 bases and J by 9 bases, 8 bases remained unmatched. The V gene's germline CDR1 is MNHEY and CDR2 SMNVEV (reference sequence). The CDR3 has 15 residues. The CDR3, as DNA: TGTGCCAGCAGCCTTACCGGGACAGGGGTTTCACCCCTCCACTTT. It encodes CASSLTGTGVSPLHF.

V is TRBV6-1 and J is TRBJ1-1, with D perhaps matching TRBD1 (5 bases). V was cut by 6 bases and J by 3 bases, with 32 bases left in between. The CDR3 is 20 residues long. Germline V gene sequence: CDR1 MNHNS, CDR2 SASEGT. CDR3 region: CASRIFPIATDWGGYTEAFF. In nucleotides, the CDR3 is TGTGCCAGCAGAATCTTTCCCATCGCGACCGACTGGGGGGGGTACACTGAAGCTTTCTTT.

The V and J genes are TRBV19 and TRBJ1-1; TRBD1 is a possible D gene (6 bases). Trimming pared 4 bases from V and 7 bases from J, leaving 10 bases between. The CDR3 has 12 amino acids. Germline V lookup: CDR1 LNHDA, CDR2 SQIVND (reference sequence). The CDR3 sequence: CASSTGQIEAFF. The DNA for the CDR3 is TGTGCCAGTAGTACAGGACAGATTGAAGCTTTCTTT.

This clonotype was recorded at least ten times. The chain's CDR3 is CSLRGINQPQHF. CDR3 coding DNA: TGCAGTCTCCGGGGCATCAATCAGCCCCAGCATTTT. V and J are TRBV20-1 and TRBJ1-5; D is possibly TRBD1 (5 bases). This CDR3 spans 12 amino acids. The germline CDR1 and CDR2 sequences are DFQATT and SNEGSKA (reference sequence). V lost 8 bases to trimming and J lost 3 bases, with 11 bases between them.

This clonotype was seen repeatedly, ten times or more. The rearrangement links TRBV6-1 to TRBJ1-5; D gene uncertain. CDR3 length: 14 amino acids. Trimming shortened V by 6 bases and J by 5 bases, and 14 bases separated the two germline ends. Germline loops: CDR1 MNHNS, CDR2 SASEGT. CDR3 residues: CASSHGSTDQPQHF. CDR3 coding DNA: TGTGCCAGCAGCCACGGGTCCACGGATCAGCCCCAGCATTTT.

This clonotype was counted at least ten times. The rearrangement joins TRBV28 to TRBJ1-2; D is perhaps TRBD1 (5 bases). CDR3 length equals 14 residues. Germline lookup yields CDR1 MDHEN and CDR2 SYDVKM. Deletions cut 6 bases from V and 4 bases from J, with 15 bases between. CDR3 protein: CASRVGGNTYGYTF. In DNA form, the CDR3 reads TGTGCCAGCAGAGTTGGGGGGAATACCTATGGCTACACCTTC.

This chain uses TRBV7-9 with TRBJ1-1, with a tentative D call TRBD1 (6 bases). CDR3 length: 15 residues. Trimming removed 6 bases at V and 5 bases at J, with 19 bases between. Per germline, CDR1 SEHNR and CDR2 FQNEAQ (reference sequence). The CDR3 reads CASSPILQGRTEAFF. For the CDR3, the DNA is TGTGCCAGCAGTCCGATTTTACAGGGAAGGACTGAAGCTTTCTTT.

Many counts were recorded for this clonotype. The chain couples TRBV11-2 to TRBJ1-4; tentatively, D is TRBD1 (5 bases). The CDR3 runs to 14 residues. Per the germline V gene, CDR1 is SGHAT and CDR2 is FQNNGV. Trimming shortened V by 4 bases and J by 7 bases, and 13 bases separated the two germline ends. CDR3 sequence: CASSSGTWGEKLFF. Here the CDR3 DNA reads TGTGCCAGCAGCTCGGGGACCTGGGGTGAAAAACTGTTTTTT.

This clonotype was seen at least ten times. The rearrangement uses TRBV28 and TRBJ1-1; maybe TRBD1 (5 bases). The CDR3 has 15 residues. The V and J ends lost 6 bases and 3 bases respectively, with 17 bases between them. The germline V gene has CDR1 MDHEN and CDR2 SYDVKM. This CDR3 is CASSRVAEGDTEAFF. The CDR3, as DNA: TGTGCCAGCAGCCGCGTGGCGGAAGGGGACACTGAAGCTTTCTTT.

The chain carries TRBV7-3 and TRBJ2-3; D possibly corresponds to TRBD2 (6 bases). Trimming cost V 3 bases and J 1 base, with 11 bases left between them. From germline, CDR1 is SGHTA and CDR2 FQGTGA. This CDR3 spans 15 amino acids. CDR3 coding DNA: TGTGCCAGCAGCTTGGAGCGGGCCCGCACAGATACGCAGTATTTT. Protein sequence: CASSLERARTDTQYF.

This clonotype has just a few counts. The CDR3 DNA reads as TGCAGCGTTGCTCAAGGAAAGTATGGCTACACCTTC. Protein product: CSVAQGKYGYTF. The chain employs TRBV29-1 and TRBJ1-2; D ambiguous. Trimming left V 4 bases short and J 5 bases short, with 11 bases between. Germline lookup yields CDR1 SQVTM and CDR2 ANQGSEA. CDR3 length: 12 amino acids.

This clonotype was seen repeatedly, ten times or more. The chain carries TRBV12-3 or TRBV12-4 and TRBJ2-2, with D unclear. Between the trimmed V and J ends, which lost 3 bases and 5 bases, there was a span of 10 bases. The CDR3 covers 14 residues. The DNA for the CDR3 is TGTGCCAGCAGTTTCGACTCCTCGACCGGGGAGCTGTTTTTT. Translated, it gives CASSFDSSTGELFF.

The V and J genes are TRBV2 and TRBJ1-4; weak D call: TRBD1 (5 bases). Looked up from germline, CDR1 is SNHLY and CDR2 is FYNNEI. This CDR3 has 14 amino acids. Deletions cut 7 bases from V and 7 bases from J, with 16 bases between. DNA of the CDR3: TGTGCCAGCACGAACCGGGGGGTCAGTGAAAAACTGTTTTTT. Amino acids: CASTNRGVSEKLFF. Combining the CDR3 with reference TRBV2 and TRBJ1-4 gives the whole variable domain EPEVTQTPSHQVTQMGQEVILRCVPISNHLYFYWYRQILGQKVEFLVSFYNNEISEKSEIFDDQFSVERPDGSNFTLKIRSTKLEDSAMYFCASTNRGVSEKLFFGSGTQLSVL.

This clonotype has only one observation. The chain is built from TRBV7-9 and TRBJ2-5, with 10 bases aligning to TRBD1. Trimming took 4 bases from V and 5 from J; bases not matched to a gene: 7. Germline CDR1 SEHNR, CDR2 FQNEAQ (reference sequence). The CDR3 covers 15 residues. CDR3 loop: CASSSGQGPRETQYF. In DNA, the CDR3 is TGTGCCAGCAGCTCGGGACAGGGGCCGCGGGAGACCCAGTACTTC.

In the case of this clonotype: A far more abundant clone sits one base away, making this likely a read error. V and J are TRBV2 and TRBJ2-5; maybe TRBD2 (5 bases). Germline V CDR1 and CDR2: SNHLY, FYNNEI. The CDR3 consists of 13 residues. Here the CDR3 DNA reads TGTGCCAGCAGCCGAGAGCTCTGGGAGACCCAGTGCTTC. Encoded protein: CASSRELWETQCF.

This sequence joins TRBV20-1 and TRBJ2-3, with D possibly matching TRBD2 (5 bases). CDR1 is DFQATT, CDR2 SNEGSKA, per germline (reference sequence). This CDR3 comprises 13 residues. V was cut by 4 bases and J by 3 bases, with 11 bases left in between. As DNA, the CDR3 is TGCAGTGCTACTCCAGGCGGGACAGATACGCAGTATTTT. This sequence encodes CSATPGGTDTQYF.

V gene TRBV20-1 combines with J gene TRBJ2-2; 12 bases align to TRBD2. The germline V gene encodes CDR1 DFQATT and CDR2 SNEGSKA (reference sequence). V was clipped by 2 bases and J by 6 bases; unmatched bases: 4. The CDR3 has 15 residues. This CDR3 reads CSARKPSGRAGELFF. CDR3 DNA: TGCAGTGCTAGAAAACCTAGCGGGAGGGCCGGGGAGCTGTTTTTT.

This chain connects TRBV29-1 to TRBJ1-1; D remains ambiguous. CDR3 length equals 12 residues. The ends were cut back, 0 bases at V and 11 bases at J, with 13 bases in the middle. The germline CDR1 and CDR2 sequences are SQVTM and ANQGSEA. The DNA of the CDR3 is TGCAGCGTTGAAGATTTTCGGGAAGAGGCTTTCTTT. Its translation: CSVEDFREEAFF.

The chain uses TRBV6-5 and TRBJ2-7; 12 nucleotides agree with TRBD2. Looked up from germline, CDR1 is MNHEY and CDR2 is SVGAGI. The CDR3 covers 15 residues. V lost 2 bases, J lost 2 bases, and 1 base stayed unmatched. CDR3 DNA: TGTGCCAGCAGTTACCTAGCGGGAGGGACCTACGAGCAGTACTTC. Translation: CASSYLAGGTYEQYF.

This clonotype appeared many times. The chain recombines TRBV11-2 with TRBJ1-1, with a tentative D call TRBD1 (6 bases). Trimming removed 0 bases at V and 0 bases at J, with 20 bases between. The CDR3 consists of 19 residues. CDR1 and CDR2 from the germline V gene are SGHAT and FQNNGV. This CDR3 reads CASSLDLRGRGTMNTEAFF. For the CDR3, the DNA is TGTGCCAGCAGCTTAGATCTCAGGGGACGCGGGACGATGAACACTGAAGCTTTCTTT.

This clonotype was observed at least ten times. The rearrangement joins TRBV5-5 to TRBJ2-7, with D maybe TRBD2 (5 bases). Trimming took 0 bases from V and 0 from J, leaving 10 bases between them. The germline V gene has CDR1 SGHKS and CDR2 YYEKEE (reference sequence). The CDR3 spans 15 residues. This CDR3 is CASSLAGGDSYEQYF. CDR3 nucleotides: TGTGCCAGCAGCTTGGCCGGAGGCGACTCCTACGAGCAGTACTTC.